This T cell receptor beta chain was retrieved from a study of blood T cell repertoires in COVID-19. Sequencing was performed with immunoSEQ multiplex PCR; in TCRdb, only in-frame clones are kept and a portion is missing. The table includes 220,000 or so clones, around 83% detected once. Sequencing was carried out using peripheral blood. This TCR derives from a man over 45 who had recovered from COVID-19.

CDR3 nucleotide sequence: TGTGCCACCAAGCCGGGGGGGAACACTGAAGCTTTCTTT. Its translation: CATKPGGNTEAFF. The J gene is TRBJ1-1, the V gene TRBV24-1; D might be TRBD1 (5 bases). From germline, CDR1 is KGHDR and CDR2 SFDVKD. This CDR3 comprises 13 residues. The V end lost 8 bases, the J end lost 1 base, and 10 bases lay between the germline ends.